One and the same sample provided the 28 T cell receptor beta chains below, sequenced in a study of blood T cell repertoires in COVID-19. This table comes from immunoSEQ multiplex PCR, and its TCRdb copy is limited to in-frame clones, with some not included. The table records around 200,000 clones, 88% of them present only once. The sequenced sample was peripheral blood. The receptors here all came from a man aged 18 to 29 with active or convalescent COVID-19.

The chain is built from TRBV6-1 and TRBJ2-5, with D hard to call. Germline V gives CDR1 MNHNS, CDR2 SASEGT. This CDR3 spans 13 amino acids. V was trimmed by 2 bases and J by 5 bases, leaving 9 bases between them. The CDR3 sequence is CASSEHSLETQYF. CDR3 DNA sequence: TGTGCCAGCAGTGAACATAGTTTGGAGACCCAGTACTTC.

DNA for the CDR3: TGTGCCAGCAGCTTTGAATCAACGGGGGTTTCGAACACTGAAGCTTTCTTT. It translates to CASSFESTGVSNTEAFF. The V and J genes are TRBV7-8 and TRBJ1-1; the D gene is possibly TRBD1 (5 bases). V dropped 3 bases and J dropped 1 base, with 18 bases sitting between them. Germline loops: CDR1 SGHVS, CDR2 FQNEAQ. This CDR3 is 17 amino acids long.

As to this clone: This sample includes further DNA sequences coding for the same CDR3. This chain joins TRBV2 and TRBJ2-3, with unresolved D. Deletions cut 6 bases from V and 5 bases from J, with 9 bases between. Germline CDR1 reads SNHLY; CDR2 reads FYNNEI. The CDR3 extends over 12 amino acids. CDR3 protein: CASRATQDTQYF. The CDR3 nucleotides read TGTGCCAGCAGAGCTACCCAAGATACGCAGTATTTT. Full variable domain (outside the CDR3, taken from reference TRBV2 and TRBJ2-3): EPEVTQTPSHQVTQMGQEVILRCVPISNHLYFYWYRQILGQKVEFLVSFYNNEISEKSEIFDDQFSVERPDGSNFTLKIRSTKLEDSAMYFCASRATQDTQYFGPGTRLTVL.

In this sample, this clone turned up a few times. The chain has TRBV19 and TRBJ2-2, with D possibly being TRBD1 (6 bases). Trimming cost V 3 bases and J 2 bases, with 16 bases left between them. Germline CDR1 is LNHDA and CDR2 is SQIVND (reference sequence). The CDR3 runs to 17 residues. As DNA, the CDR3 is TGTGCCAGTAGTATCACTGGCGACAGGCTTAACACCGGGGAGCTGTTTTTT. As protein: CASSITGDRLNTGELFF.

The CDR3 is CASSLEGSNYGYTF. In nucleotides, the CDR3 is TGTGCCAGCAGTTTGGAGGGGTCCAACTATGGCTACACCTTC. V and J are TRBV27 and TRBJ1-2; D is possibly TRBD1 (5 bases). Germline V gene sequence: CDR1 MNHEY, CDR2 SMNVEV (reference sequence). The V gene lost 3 bases and the J gene lost 2 bases, with 10 bases spanning the gap. This CDR3 is 14 amino acids long.

J is TRBJ2-1 and V is TRBV6-1; 15 nucleotides align to TRBD2. The CDR3 loop spans 17 amino acids. Germline CDR1 reads MNHNS; CDR2 reads SASEGT. The junction had 5 bases not matched to a gene; V was cut back by 4 bases and J by 4 bases. CDR3 coding DNA: TGTGCCAGCAGTGGGGGACTAGCGGGGGGAATATACAATGAGCAGTTCTTC. Translation: CASSGGLAGGIYNEQFF.

The chain uses TRBV2 and TRBJ2-2; TRBD1 is a possible D gene (5 bases). Germline-derived CDR1 and CDR2 are SNHLY and FYNNEI. This CDR3 is 14 amino acids long. V lost 6 bases, J lost 6 bases, and 14 bases lay in between. The CDR3 coding sequence is TGTGCCAGCAGCCCTGACAGTATCCCCGGGGAGCTGTTTTTT. Translating gives CASSPDSIPGELFF. Full variable domain (rest looked up from reference TRBV2 and TRBJ2-2): EPEVTQTPSHQVTQMGQEVILRCVPISNHLYFYWYRQILGQKVEFLVSFYNNEISEKSEIFDDQFSVERPDGSNFTLKIRSTKLEDSAMYFCASSPDSIPGELFFGEGSRLTVL.

V usage is TRBV20-1 and J usage is TRBJ2-7; possibly TRBD2 for D (6 bases). This CDR3 region has 11 residues. CDR1 and CDR2 from the germline V gene are DFQATT and SNEGSKA (reference sequence). V was pared by 7 bases and J by 3 bases, with 10 bases between. In DNA form, the CDR3 reads TGCAGTGGGAGGGAGAACTACGAGCAGTACTTC. Translation: CSGRENYEQYF.

This chain connects TRBV6-5 to TRBJ1-6; tentative D call: TRBD1 (6 bases). In germline, CDR1 is MNHEY, CDR2 SVGAGI. The CDR3 spans 14 residues. With 5 bases removed from V and 3 bases from J, the gap between germline ends came to 8 bases. The CDR3 sequence is CASSRTDYNSPLHF. The CDR3 DNA is TGTGCCAGCAGTCGGACAGACTATAATTCACCCCTCCACTTT.

The chain has TRBV7-3 and TRBJ2-1, with D perhaps TRBD2 (5 bases). In germline, CDR1 is SGHTA, CDR2 FQGTGA. The germline V and J ends were trimmed by 2 bases and 5 bases, with 13 bases remaining between them. The CDR3 spans 15 residues. The CDR3, as DNA: TGTGCCAGCAGCTTATCAACCGGGAATGACAATGAGCAGTTCTTC. Translation: CASSLSTGNDNEQFF.

This rearrangement joins TRBV29-1 to TRBJ1-2; a possible D gene is TRBD1 (5 bases). Deletions cut 1 base from V and 3 bases from J, with 12 bases between. This CDR3 comprises 14 residues. From germline, CDR1 is SQVTM and CDR2 ANQGSEA. The CDR3 region has the DNA TGCAGCGTTGAAGCTCGGGAGGGGTACTATGGCTACACCTTC. Its protein is CSVEAREGYYGYTF.

This clone showed up just once. V and J are TRBV12-3 or TRBV12-4 and TRBJ1-2, with 8 bases that match TRBD1. V shed 6 bases, J shed 8 bases, and the junction held 5 bases outside the gene matches. The CDR3 totals 12 residues. CDR3 residues: CASSPSGGGYTF. Here the CDR3 DNA reads TGTGCCAGCAGCCCATCAGGGGGCGGCTACACCTTC.

The rearrangement joins TRBV5-5 to TRBJ1-1; D remains unclear. Germline-derived CDR1 and CDR2 are SGHKS and YYEKEE (reference sequence). Trimming removed 2 bases at V and 5 bases at J, with 10 bases between. The CDR3 loop spans 13 amino acids. CDR3 nucleotide sequence: TGTGCCAGCAGCTTTTATGTCCGGACTGAAGCTTTCTTT. Translated, it gives CASSFYVRTEAFF.

The chain recombines TRBV27 with TRBJ2-7; 10 positions agree with TRBD2. Germline CDR1 reads MNHEY; CDR2 reads SMNVEV (reference sequence). This CDR3 is 15 amino acids long. Trimming took 5 bases from V and 4 from J; bases not matched to a gene: 8. The CDR3 is CASSHRAGGPYEQYF. The CDR3, as DNA: TGTGCCAGCAGTCACAGAGCGGGAGGGCCTTACGAGCAGTACTTC.

The gene calls are TRBV7-9 and TRBJ2-1, with 10 bases lining up with TRBD2. CDR1 and CDR2 (germline): SEHNR, FQNEAQ (reference sequence). This CDR3 spans 15 amino acids. J was trimmed by 4 bases and V by 4 bases; bases with no gene match: 4. The CDR3 protein is CASSYLAGVYNEQFF. The DNA of the CDR3 is TGTGCCAGCAGCTATCTAGCGGGGGTATACAATGAGCAGTTCTTC. The full variable domain, with the rest looked up from reference TRBV7-9 and TRBJ2-1, is DTGVSQNPRHKITKRGQNVTFRCDPISEHNRLYWYRQTLGQGPEFLTYFQNEAQLEKSRLLSDRFSAERPKGSFSTLEIQRTEQGDSAMYLCASSYLAGVYNEQFFGPGTRLTVL.

The sample holds one count of this clone. The chain employs TRBV5-1 and TRBJ2-7, with D maybe TRBD1 (5 bases). The CDR3 has 15 residues. Trimming took 0 bases from V and 3 from J, leaving 13 bases between them. Per germline, CDR1 SGHRS and CDR2 YFSETQ. The CDR3, as DNA: TGCGCCAGCAGCTTGGAATCAGGGTCCAACTACGAGCAGTACTTC. This encodes CASSLESGSNYEQYF.

This chain joins TRBV19 and TRBJ1-3, with 7 bases matching TRBD1. This CDR3 has 15 amino acids. Germline lookup yields CDR1 LNHDA and CDR2 SQIVND (reference sequence). V dropped 4 bases and J dropped 2; count of bases not matched to a gene: 5. The CDR3 protein is CASSTGTDTGNTIYF. In nucleotides, the CDR3 is TGTGCCAGTAGTACAGGGACAGACACTGGAAACACCATATATTTT.

The CDR3 protein is CASSPSGGYSGNTIYF. The CDR3 region has the DNA TGTGCCAGCTCACCATCGGGAGGGTACTCTGGAAACACCATATATTTT. V is TRBV18 and J is TRBJ1-3; D is undetermined. Germline CDR1 reads KGHSH; CDR2 reads LQKENI. The CDR3 is 16 residues long. V was clipped by 2 bases and J by 0 bases, with 11 bases between them.

The rearrangement links TRBV5-1 to TRBJ2-7, with 9 bases fitting TRBD2. With 7 bases clipped from V and 7 bases from J, the junction kept 12 bases outside the gene matches. CDR1 and CDR2 from the germline V gene are SGHRS and YFSETQ. The CDR3 is 14 residues long. The CDR3 loop reads CASRPGLAEGEQYF. CDR3 in DNA: TGCGCCAGCCGACCGGGACTAGCCGAGGGGGAGCAGTACTTC.

The chain combines TRBV21-1 with TRBJ2-1; the DNA was not compared with TRBD2, the D call given in the table. TRBV21-1 is a pseudogene. The length of the CDR3 is 14 residues. This CDR3 reads CASKSGSSYNEQFF. The CDR3 coding sequence is TGTGCCAGCAAAAGCGGCAGCTCCTACAATGAGCAGTTCTTC.

This sequence joins TRBV2 and TRBJ1-1, with a weak D call TRBD1 (5 bases). The CDR3 is made up of 16 amino acids. From germline, CDR1 is SNHLY and CDR2 FYNNEI. Trimming removed 1 base at V and 1 base at J, with 13 bases between. The CDR3 sequence: CASSEGRVFRNTEAFF. CDR3 sequence (DNA): TGTGCCAGCAGTGAAGGCAGGGTATTTCGGAACACTGAAGCTTTCTTT.

The chain links TRBV27 to TRBJ1-3, with D maybe TRBD1 (6 bases). This CDR3 comprises 15 residues. The V and J ends lost 8 bases and 0 bases respectively, with 14 bases between them. The germline gives CDR1 MNHEY, CDR2 SMNVEV (reference sequence). CDR3 sequence reads: CASGRGGSSGNTIYF. The CDR3 DNA follows: TGTGCCAGCGGGAGGGGGGGGAGCTCTGGAAACACCATATATTTT.

This sequence joins TRBV7-9 and TRBJ1-1, with D possibly matching TRBD1 (6 bases). Trimming removed 5 bases from V and 1 base from J, with 14 bases in between. The CDR3 covers 15 residues. Germline loops: CDR1 SEHNR, CDR2 FQNEAQ (reference sequence). Here the CDR3 DNA reads TGTGCCAGCAGCCTGACGGGACACCCGAACACTGAAGCTTTCTTT. It specifies CASSLTGHPNTEAFF.

The chain couples TRBV5-4 to TRBJ1-4; 8 nucleotides match TRBD1. Germline V gene lookup returns CDR1 SGHNT and CDR2 YYREEE (reference sequence). The CDR3 extends over 14 amino acids. J was trimmed by 5 bases and V by 4 bases; bases with no gene match: 4. CDR3: CASSRTGRNEKLFF. The CDR3 DNA follows: TGTGCCAGCAGCCGGACAGGGAGGAATGAAAAACTGTTTTTT.

CDR3 in amino acids: CASSQEGTGAQAFF. CDR3 sequence (DNA): TGCGCCAGCAGCCAGGAAGGGACAGGGGCTCAAGCTTTCTTT. The chain recombines TRBV4-1 with TRBJ1-1; 10 positions agree with TRBD1. Germline-derived CDR1 and CDR2 are MGHRA and YSYEKL. This CDR3 comprises 14 residues. With V trimmed by 3 bases and J by 9 bases, 7 bases remained unmatched.

The rearrangement links TRBV18 to TRBJ2-7, with D perhaps matching TRBD1 (6 bases). The germline CDR1 and CDR2 sequences are KGHSH and LQKENI. With 3 bases removed from V and 0 bases from J, the gap between germline ends came to 9 bases. This CDR3 is 14 amino acids long. In DNA form, the CDR3 reads TGTGCCAGCTCACCGGGGACAAGCTCCTACGAGCAGTACTTC. This codes for CASSPGTSSYEQYF.

The V and J genes are TRBV10-3 and TRBJ2-1; 8 bases match TRBD2. V was clipped by 3 bases and J by 6 bases; unmatched bases: 4. CDR1 is ENHRY and CDR2 is SYGVKD in the germline V gene. This CDR3 region has 14 residues. CDR3 region: CAISDGSGINEQFF. CDR3 in DNA: TGTGCCATCAGTGACGGTAGCGGGATCAATGAGCAGTTCTTC.

By share, this clone ranks as medium-sized. This chain connects TRBV9 to TRBJ1-6, with no clear D. Trimming pared 0 bases from V and 10 bases from J, leaving 14 bases between. Per germline, CDR1 SGDLS and CDR2 YYNGEE. CDR3 length: 15 residues. CDR3 DNA sequence: TGTGCCAGCAGCGTAGGAGATAGTGGAGGATCACCCCTCCACTTT. It codes for CASSVGDSGGSPLHF.